This TCR beta chain was sequenced during a study of CD8 T cells in Susac syndrome. Random hexamers were used to reverse transcribe roughly 0.45 to 1 ug of RNA. TCRdb re-derived calls from the immunoSEQ multiplex PCR reads in MiXCR, one entry per CDR3 protein. Here the sample spans under 90,000 distinct CDR3 sequences, approximately 95% being singletons. CDR3 length: 11 amino acids. The V end was cut by 6 bases, the J end by 10 bases, with 10 bases between. CDR1 is PRHDT and CDR2 is FYEKMQ in the germline V gene (reference sequence). This sequence was found in a human donor with Susac syndrome. The chain uses TRBV13 and TRBJ2-1; D unclear. The sample comprised CD8+ T cells from PBMCs. CDR3 loop: CASSKGHEQFF. CDR3 bases: TGTGCCAGCAGTAAGGGCCACGAGCAGTTCTTC.